This T cell receptor (beta chain) appears in the sequencing data of a study of blood T cell repertoires in COVID-19. Study information: Both acute and convalescent COVID-19 samples were obtained from the United States, Italy and Spain. In each case, the material was cDNA or gDNA derived from T cells, B-cell-depleted T cells, or PBMCs.

CDR1 and CDR2 (germline): MGHDK, SYGVNS. The CDR3 totals 15 residues. Trimming stripped 1 base from V and 2 bases from J, with 9 bases between. Methods used by the authors: Reference gene primer amplification yielded estimated nucleated cell counts. Sequencing used immunoSEQ multiplex PCR; TCRdb keeps in-frame clones, though not all of them. V and J calls and clone size are copied from that table; D and trimming were computed from the DNA. The data contain under 300,000 clones, around 86% of them seen just once; the ten biggest clones take up roughly 2%. Sequencing was done on a sample of peripheral blood. The clonotype was recovered from a man aged 25-45 years who had recovered from COVID-19. The rearrangement links TRBV25-1 to TRBJ1-5; weak D call: TRBD1 (5 bases). The DNA of the CDR3 is TGTGCCAGCAGTGAATCAAGGGGCGGCAATCAGCCCCAGCATTTT. This translates into CASSESRGGNQPQHF.